The rows below give T cell receptor beta chains drawn from one sample of a study of T-cell reconstitution after alpha-beta-depleted transplantation in children. Each CDR3 protein gets one entry after TCRdb re-called the PCR reads with MiXCR. The sample yields some 100,000 distinct CDR3 sequences, 15% to 19% seen once. Sequenced here: PBMCs, mostly from graft donor cells, sampled 180 days after TCRalphabeta/CD19-depleted stem cell transplant. The origin of the receptors is a male patient between 2 and 9 years old who had a stem cell transplant for acute lymphoblastic leukemia, so the T cells may come from the graft donor. Each CDR3 is given with its conserved first and last residue. Rows give clone size only sometimes, using once, few, many, or a class for an expanded clone.

>TRBJ2-5|TRBV4-1|NA
CASSRVTWAGQETQYF
>TRBJ1-6|TRBV5-1|few
CASSLVGGGSSPLHF
>TRBJ1-2|TRBV12-3/TRBV12-4|few
CASRKGLWGYGYTF
>TRBJ2-1|TRBV12-3/TRBV12-4|few
CASSLFGAGGPHGEQFF
>TRBJ1-2|TRBV25-1|NA
CASSDGGYGYTF
>TRBJ2-7|TRBV5-1|NA
CASSLTGSAYEQYF
>TRBJ2-1|TRBV24-1|few
CATPRHSGTSQSLWNEQFF
>TRBJ2-1|TRBV4-2|NA
CASSQGGNSYNEQFF
>TRBJ2-1|TRBV6-2/TRBV6-3|few
CASSYSTGLAGALNLYNEQFF
>TRBJ2-1|TRBV5-1|few
CASRVVDEQFF
>TRBJ2-4|TRBV5-6|few
CASSPSGSNIQYF
>TRBJ1-1|TRBV5-6|few
CASSPLTVMNTEAFF
>TRBJ2-7|TRBV7-8|NA
CASYPGTGNEQYF
>TRBJ1-5|TRBV19|NA
CASSIDRVGFRYYQPQHF
>TRBJ1-2|TRBV5-1|NA
CASSLASPLVYGYTF
>TRBJ2-7|TRBV19|few
CASSTGSGIGEQYF
>TRBJ1-1|TRBV5-1|many
CASSLGQGWNTEAFF
>TRBJ2-3|TRBV24-1|NA
CATGDPRGGDTQYF
>TRBJ2-3|TRBV15|NA
CATSVSHTQYF
>TRBJ2-7|TRBV6-2/TRBV6-3|NA
CASSPHKGGSYEQYF
>TRBJ1-3|TRBV30|NA
CAWVGYGNTIYF
>TRBJ2-2|TRBV21-1|NA
CASSKSETGETGELFF
>TRBJ2-1|TRBV20-1|NA
CSARDRETSGSGEQFF
>TRBJ2-5|TRBV20-1|NA
CSARRGASPQDTQYF
>TRBJ2-3|TRBV7-2|few
CASSPNFRGAGDTQYF
>TRBJ1-2|TRBV5-1|many
CASTEPRDGITNYGYTF
>TRBJ1-1|TRBV18|few
CASSPQENTEAFF
>TRBJ2-7|TRBV29-1|many
CSVELSGTTYEQYF
>TRBJ1-1|TRBV5-1|NA
CASSPQLTLNTEAFF
>TRBJ2-5|TRBV20-1|few
CSARETGLSRGETQYF
>TRBJ2-2|TRBV24-1|many
CATSDRATGELFF
>TRBJ2-7|TRBV10-2|NA
CAAASLGPYEQYF
>TRBJ2-2|TRBV20-1|few
CSARQAQGITGELFF
>TRBJ2-7|TRBV6-5|NA
CASSYHNPGYEQYF
>TRBJ2-7|TRBV7-8|NA
CASSLVRGGYEQYF
>TRBJ1-5|TRBV7-8|NA
CASSWTDSNQPQHF
>TRBJ1-5|TRBV4-3|few
CASSQDWGQGTNQPQHF
>TRBJ2-5|TRBV4-3|NA
CASSQEGGVGGTQYF
>TRBJ1-2|TRBV12-3/TRBV12-4|NA
CASSPAGGTYGYTF
>TRBJ1-6|TRBV4-2|NA
CASSQTGGEASSPLHF
>TRBJ2-1|TRBV5-1|few
CASSFGLAGSGNNEQFF
>TRBJ1-2|TRBV15|few
CATSTRTANYGYTF
>TRBJ1-1|TRBV14|NA
CASSPQYGGGTEAFF